The 28 T cell receptor beta chains reported below all come from one sample, sequenced in a study of shared clonotypes between healthy human individuals. Clones were sequenced by immunoSEQ multiplex PCR, and TCRdb holds only the in-frame ones, with some missing. The sample holds fewer than 850,000 clones; approximately 75% are singletons and the top ten take less than 2%. The sample taken for sequencing was memory CD4+ T cells sorted from blood. Specified subset: CD45RA-negative fraction. The receptors stem from a woman in her 30s in good health.

This chain connects TRBV27 to TRBJ1-1, with a weak D call TRBD1 (6 bases). The CDR3 extends over 14 amino acids. CDR1 and CDR2 (germline): MNHEY, SMNVEV (reference sequence). V lost 5 bases, J lost 1 base, and 11 bases lay in between. This CDR3 reads CASSKSRGNTEAFF. CDR3 DNA sequence: TGTGCCAGCAGTAAAAGCAGGGGGAACACTGAAGCTTTCTTT.

The chain combines TRBV6-1 with TRBJ2-7; tentatively, D is TRBD1 (5 bases). Germline loops: CDR1 MNHNS, CDR2 SASEGT. V was clipped by 8 bases and J by 0 bases, with 14 bases between them. This CDR3 has 14 residues. As DNA, the CDR3 is TGTGCCAGCCGAAGGACATCGAGCTCCTACGAGCAGTACTTC. Amino acid sequence: CASRRTSSSYEQYF.

As regards this clone: Its ends do not fully match the called genes, so a read error is possible. The rearrangement joins TRBV28 to TRBJ2-2; D remains unclear. This CDR3 comprises 11 residues. From germline, CDR1 is MDHEN and CDR2 SYDVKM. DNA of the CDR3: TGTGCCAGCCGTTTTACCGGGGAGCTGTTTTTT. Its translation: CASRFTGELFF.

This clone turned up a few times. This chain links TRBV27 with TRBJ2-1, with 10 bases lining up with TRBD2. Germline V gene lookup returns CDR1 MNHEY and CDR2 SMNVEV (reference sequence). This CDR3 contains 16 residues. The V gene end was trimmed by 7 bases and the J gene end by 2 bases; junction bases not matched to a gene: 8. CDR3 DNA sequence: TGTGCCAGCACACTAAGGACTAGCGGTACCTACAATGAGCAGTTCTTC. Protein: CASTLRTSGTYNEQFF.

The chain employs TRBV5-6 and TRBJ2-5; weak D call: TRBD2 (5 bases). Germline loops: CDR1 SGHDT, CDR2 YYEEEE. The CDR3 loop spans 18 amino acids. V was clipped by 7 bases and J by 2 bases, with 27 bases between them. CDR3 coding DNA: TGTGCCAGCGGCCTCTTTTCCCGGTCCACCAGGAGGCAAGAGACCCAGTACTTC. Its translation: CASGLFSRSTRRQETQYF.

This clone was detected only a few times. CDR3 amino acids: CASSLGQVPYNEQFF. Written as DNA, the CDR3 is TGTGCCAGCAGCCTGGGACAGGTACCCTACAATGAGCAGTTCTTC. The chain carries TRBV7-2 and TRBJ2-1, with 8 bases identical to TRBD1. CDR1 and CDR2 from the germline V gene are SGHTA and FQGNSA. With 5 bases clipped from V and 2 bases from J, the junction kept 5 bases outside the gene matches. This CDR3 is 15 amino acids long.

This chain links TRBV29-1 with TRBJ2-7; 7 nucleotides line up with TRBD2. The CDR3 runs to 14 residues. The germline V gene has CDR1 SQVTM and CDR2 ANQGSEA. In DNA form, the CDR3 reads TGCAGTGTCGGGGGGACGGGAGTGGGAAACGAGCAGTACTTC. Translating it yields CSVGGTGVGNEQYF.

The chain has TRBV28 and TRBJ2-3; 13 nucleotides align to TRBD2. There are 15 residues in the CDR3. Trimming removed 5 bases from V and 6 bases from J; junction bases left unmatched: 5. Germline CDR1 and CDR2: MDHEN and SYDVKM. The CDR3 sequence is CASSQGLAGVDTQYF. CDR3 coding DNA: TGTGCCAGCAGTCAAGGACTAGCGGGAGTGGATACGCAGTATTTT.

The chain combines TRBV6-1 with TRBJ2-1, with TRBD2 matching over 8 bases. The J segment lost 6 bases and the V segment lost 8 bases, leaving 6 bases of the junction unmatched. The germline gives CDR1 MNHNS, CDR2 SASEGT. CDR3 length equals 13 residues. This CDR3 reads CASRSGTSNEQFF. CDR3 sequence (DNA): TGTGCCAGCCGAAGCGGGACTAGCAATGAGCAGTTCTTC.

The chain combines TRBV7-6 with TRBJ2-7; TRBD1 matches 7 bases. CDR3 length: 13 amino acids. J gave up 6 bases and V 5 bases, and 7 bases lay outside the gene matches. Germline assignment: CDR1 SGHVS and CDR2 FNYEAQ. The CDR3 sequence: CASSGSPGGEQYF. DNA for the CDR3: TGTGCCAGCAGCGGAAGTCCAGGGGGCGAGCAGTACTTC.

J is TRBJ1-2 and V is TRBV30, with 8 nucleotides matching TRBD1. Germline loops: CDR1 GTSNPN, CDR2 SVGIG (reference sequence). The length of the CDR3 is 12 residues. Trimming took 1 base from V and 8 from J; bases not matched to a gene: 3. The CDR3 nucleotides are TGTGCCTGGAGTGCCGACAGGGGAGGCTACACCTTC. Residues: CAWSADRGGYTF.

The CDR3 coding sequence is TGTGCCAGCTCACGTGGCCCCACGGCCGGGGAGCTGTTTTTT. This encodes CASSRGPTAGELFF. The rearrangement joins TRBV18 to TRBJ2-2; D is uncertain. The CDR3 runs 14 residues. Germline CDR1 KGHSH, CDR2 LQKENI. V lost 4 bases, J lost 6 bases, and 12 bases lay in between.

J is TRBJ1-2 and V is TRBV10-3; D is unclear. V lost 4 bases to trimming and J lost 6 bases, with 12 bases between them. The length of the CDR3 is 13 residues. In germline, CDR1 is ENHRY, CDR2 SYGVKD. The CDR3 reads CAISGHSIHGYTF. The CDR3 DNA is TGTGCCATCAGTGGACACAGTATTCATGGCTACACCTTC.

The chain joins TRBV19 to TRBJ2-6, with a tentative D call TRBD1 (6 bases). The V and J ends lost 6 bases and 0 bases respectively, with 12 bases between them. CDR1 and CDR2 (germline): LNHDA, SQIVND (reference sequence). The CDR3 runs 16 residues. CDR3 sequence: CASRTGRISGANVLTF. The CDR3 nucleotides read TGTGCCAGTAGGACAGGCCGCATCTCTGGGGCCAACGTCCTGACTTTC.

The J gene is TRBJ2-1, the V gene TRBV4-1; D remains unclear. Looked up from germline, CDR1 is MGHRA and CDR2 is YSYEKL. Trimming removed 6 bases at V and 3 bases at J, with 15 bases between. The CDR3 spans 15 residues. In DNA, the CDR3 is TGCGCCAGCAGAGAAGAGAGGACGGACTACAATGAGCAGTTCTTC. It codes for CASREERTDYNEQFF.

This chain uses TRBV5-6 with TRBJ1-4; TRBD1 aligns across 9 bases. Trimming removed 0 bases from V and 5 bases from J; junction bases left unmatched: 5. CDR3 length: 16 residues. The germline gives CDR1 SGHDT, CDR2 YYEEEE. In DNA, the CDR3 is TGTGCCAGCAGCTTGGAAGGGGGACAGGGAAATGAAAAACTGTTTTTT. It encodes CASSLEGGQGNEKLFF. Complete variable domain (other parts from reference TRBV5-6 and TRBJ1-4): DAGVTQSPTHLIKTRGQQVTLRCSPKSGHDTVSWYQQALGQGPQFIFQYYEEEERQRGNFPDRFSGHQFPNYSSELNVNALLLGDSALYLCASSLEGGQGNEKLFFGSGTQLSVL.

The genes are TRBV27 and TRBJ2-1, with D tentatively TRBD2 (5 bases). This CDR3 region has 14 residues. Trimming stripped 6 bases from V and 7 bases from J, with 16 bases between. Germline CDR1 is MNHEY and CDR2 is SMNVEV (reference sequence). CDR3 in amino acids: CASSPPPGGNEQFF. The DNA of the CDR3 is TGTGCCAGCAGCCCTCCCCCCGGCGGGAATGAGCAGTTCTTC.

The chain carries TRBV11-3 and TRBJ2-7; no definite D call. Trimming cost V 1 base and J 0 bases, with 10 bases left between them. This CDR3 spans 15 amino acids. The germline CDR1 and CDR2 sequences are SGHNT and YENEEA. As DNA, the CDR3 is TGTGCCAGCAGCTTAGGTCATGGTAGCTCCTACGAGCAGTACTTC. It is translated as CASSLGHGSSYEQYF.

V gene TRBV5-8 combines with J gene TRBJ1-5; D is uncertain. The length of the CDR3 is 15 residues. Trimming removed 3 bases at V and 0 bases at J, with 10 bases between. Per germline, CDR1 SGHTS and CDR2 YDEGEE. CDR3 residues: CASSSGEYSNQPQHF. CDR3 DNA sequence: TGTGCCAGCAGCTCCGGGGAGTATAGCAATCAGCCCCAGCATTTT. Complete variable domain (other parts from reference TRBV5-8 and TRBJ1-5): EAGVTQSPTHLIKTRGQQATLRCSPISGHTSVYWYQQALGLGLQFLLWYDEGEERNRGNFPPRFSGRQFPNYSSELNVNALELEDSALYLCASSSGEYSNQPQHFGDGTRLSIL.

V is TRBV14 and J is TRBJ1-4, with D perhaps matching TRBD1 (5 bases). In germline, CDR1 is SGHDN, CDR2 FVKESK. The CDR3 loop spans 14 amino acids. Trimming left V 5 bases short and J 7 bases short, with 14 bases between. The CDR3 DNA follows: TGTGCCAGCAGCTTTAGACAGAGGAGTGAAAAACTGTTTTTT. It is translated as CASSFRQRSEKLFF.

In its sample, this clone was seen a few times. The chain is built from TRBV6-5 and TRBJ1-2, with TRBD1 identical over 8 bases. Germline V lookup: CDR1 MNHEY, CDR2 SVGAGI. The ends lost 10 bases at V and 2 bases at J; junction bases unmatched: 6. This CDR3 comprises 13 residues. CDR3 sequence reads: CATKGQENYGYTF. Here the CDR3 DNA reads TGTGCCACAAAGGGACAGGAGAACTATGGCTACACCTTC.

V usage is TRBV27 and J usage is TRBJ1-5; D gene ambiguous. V was shortened by 6 bases and J by 4 bases, with 19 bases between the two germline ends. The CDR3 loop spans 16 amino acids. Germline V lookup: CDR1 MNHEY, CDR2 SMNVEV (reference sequence). The CDR3 nucleotides read TGTGCCAGCAGGAAAATTTTACAAGGTGTGAATCAGCCCCAGCATTTT. This encodes CASRKILQGVNQPQHF.

The CDR3 region has the DNA TGTGCCAGCAGCCCGGGACTAGGAGCCTCGTACGAGCAGTACTTC. Translating it yields CASSPGLGASYEQYF. The rearrangement joins TRBV13 to TRBJ2-7; 8 nucleotides line up with TRBD2. This CDR3 has 15 residues. Germline V gene sequence: CDR1 PRHDT, CDR2 FYEKMQ (reference sequence). V lost 5 bases and J lost 4; bases outside the gene matches: 10.

The chain links TRBV7-9 to TRBJ2-2; D call uncertain. Trimming stripped 5 bases from V and 0 bases from J, with 7 bases between. CDR3 length: 14 amino acids. Germline CDR1 and CDR2: SEHNR and FQNEAQ (reference sequence). CDR3 bases: TGTGCCAGCAGCGATGGCGCGAACACCGGGGAGCTGTTTTTT. Amino acids: CASSDGANTGELFF.

This clone turned up a few times. The chain combines TRBV6-1 with TRBJ2-4; 11 positions match TRBD2. Germline V gene sequence: CDR1 MNHNS, CDR2 SASEGT. The CDR3 is 14 amino acids. V lost 8 bases to trimming and J lost 8 bases; unmatched junction nucleotides: 8. CDR3 in amino acids: CASCLAGGRDIQYF. The CDR3 DNA reads TGTGCCAGCTGTCTAGCGGGAGGAAGAGACATTCAGTACTTC.

The genes are TRBV28 and TRBJ2-2; TRBD2 aligns across 10 bases. The V gene end was trimmed by 6 bases and the J gene end by 7 bases; junction bases not matched to a gene: 5. Germline loops: CDR1 MDHEN, CDR2 SYDVKM. The CDR3 length is 14 residues. The CDR3 nucleotides are TGTGCCAGCAGGGGCAGCGGGAGGGTCGGGGAGCTGTTTTTT. Protein product: CASRGSGRVGELFF.

This clone was observed a few times. J is TRBJ1-5 and V is TRBV18, with D maybe TRBD1 (5 bases). V lost 5 bases to trimming and J lost 0 bases, with 17 bases between them. Germline V gene sequence: CDR1 KGHSH, CDR2 LQKENI. The CDR3 spans 17 residues. The CDR3 spells CASSSIGTAYSNQPQHF. CDR3 coding DNA: TGTGCCAGCTCATCCATTGGGACGGCGTATAGCAATCAGCCCCAGCATTTT.

In DNA, the CDR3 is TGCGCCAGCAGCTTGTTGGGGGAAACTGAAGCTTTCTTT. Protein sequence: CASSLLGETEAFF. This rearrangement joins TRBV5-1 to TRBJ1-1; D perhaps matches TRBD1 (5 bases). Germline V CDR1 and CDR2: SGHRS, YFSETQ. This CDR3 spans 13 amino acids. V was trimmed by 1 base and J by 5 bases, leaving 9 bases between them.